This is a list of T cell receptor beta chains from one sample in a study of OX40 agonist ivuxolimab in advanced cancers. Using immunoSEQ multiplex PCR, the repertoire was profiled, and TCRdb retains in-frame clones only, with some absent. The table lists about 72,000 clones, more than 65% of them singletons. Sequencing used CD4+ or CD8+ T cells sorted from blood, obtained in a trial of the OX40 agonist ivuxolimab. These receptors were taken from an adult with an advanced solid tumor such as melanoma, head and neck, liver or kidney cancer. The CDR3 runs from the conserved cysteine through the conserved F or W. Some rows have no size entry. The others give once, few or many, or a class for an expanded clone.

.,TRBV5-4,TRBJ1-2,CASSLRQGDYGYTF
.,TRBV15,TRBJ2-5,CATSRGTSGGAGQETQYF
.,TRBV6-1,TRBJ2-7,CASSADRASSYEQYF
.,TRBV6-1,TRBJ2-5,CASSEALSGRGETQYF
.,TRBV30,TRBJ1-5,CAWSLDSSNQPQHF
few,TRBV2,TRBJ2-1,CASSESGLARHNEQFF
.,TRBV13,TRBJ1-1,CASSPDGVETEAFF
many,TRBV28,TRBJ1-4,CASTPGGGAGEKLFF
.,TRBV5-4,TRBJ2-5,CASSLAFGEETQYF
.,TRBV27,TRBJ1-4,CASSLSSANNEKLFF
.,TRBV7-9,TRBJ2-1,CASSLEPLTYNEQFF
.,TRBV30,TRBJ2-1,CAWTGPYNEQFF
.,TRBV6-5,TRBJ1-1,CASSNARVGEAFF
few,TRBV14,TRBJ2-2,CASSPGTNTGELFF
.,TRBV7-2,TRBJ2-3,CASSPYRETPDTQYF
.,TRBV5-1,TRBJ2-2,CASSYLSGTNTGELFF
.,TRBV9,TRBJ1-4,CASSVAGGQDLQKEKLFF
.,TRBV10-3,TRBJ2-2,CAIGRAGSADTGELFF